The following is a T cell receptor beta chain sequence with its context. This sample stems from a study of T cells in Graves' hyperthyroidism and ophthalmopathy. What was amplified from RNA transcripts were TCR beta CDR3 regions. Initially, a first-round RT-PCR of the TCR CDR3 employed the HTBI primer set. Each CDR3 protein gets one entry after TCRdb re-called the multiplex PCR reads with MiXCR. The sample has approximately 520,000 distinct CDR3 sequences, roughly 25% seen once. The CDR3 covers 14 residues. V was pared by 1 base and J by 4 bases, with 10 bases between. Germline lookup yields CDR1 LGHDT and CDR2 YNNKEL (reference sequence).

The genes are TRBV3-1 and TRBJ1-2; D unclear. The TCR sequence derives from a woman aged 30 to 39 with Graves' ophthalmopathy. Input material: blood. CDR3 bases: TGTGCCAGCAGCCAAGCTCAGCTTCTCTATGGCTACACCTTC. Its translation is CASSQAQLLYGYTF. The variable domain in full, completed from reference TRBV3-1 and TRBJ1-2, reads DTAVSQTPKYLVTQMGNDKSIKCEQNLGHDTMYWYKQDSKKFLKIMFSYNNKELIINETVPNRFSPKSPDKAHLNLHINSLELGDSAVYFCASSQAQLLYGYTFGSGTRLTVV.